The entry below describes one T cell receptor (beta chain). Its antigen remains unknown. This record belongs to a study of cytomegalovirus exposure and HLA in healthy donors. Study details: Early released data had tens of millions of unique TCRs, all coming from HLA-typed donors. Study-wide results and limits: Cytomegalovirus-associated TCR beta chains were listed, numbering some 150.

60 Vbeta and 13 Jbeta primers were used in PCR. Profiled with immunoSEQ multiplex PCR; TCRdb holds only in-frame clones, not every one. This sample carries over 80,000 clones, around 82% of them seen once, and the ten largest clones take roughly 5%. V was pared by 0 bases and J by 4 bases, with 2 bases of the junction left unmatched. This CDR3 region has 15 residues. Germline values: CDR1 SEHNR, CDR2 FQNEAQ (reference sequence). Sequences were obtained from PBMCs. This TCR was recovered from a man aged 35 to 55 in good health and CMV-seropositive. The chain employs TRBV7-9 and TRBJ1-1, with TRBD1 matching 10 bases. The CDR3, as DNA: TGTGCCAGCAGCTTAGCGACAGGGGGCGGCACTGAAGCTTTCTTT. Translating it yields CASSLATGGGTEAFF.